The T cell receptor beta chain under discussion was sequenced for a study of blood T cell repertoires in COVID-19. Sequencing used immunoSEQ multiplex PCR; TCRdb keeps in-frame clones, though not all of them. The table records 20,000 to 30,000 clones, approximately 78% of them present only once. Sequencing used peripheral blood. The sequence was obtained from a human donor in a cohort sampled during active COVID-19.

The CDR3 reads CASSTRTSGGAVEQYF. In DNA, the CDR3 is TGTGCCAGCAGCACCAGGACTAGCGGGGGGGCCGTTGAGCAGTACTTC. This chain connects TRBV7-2 to TRBJ2-7; 15 bases are shared with TRBD2. The germline gives CDR1 SGHTA, CDR2 FQGNSA. CDR3 length equals 16 residues. V shed 5 bases and J 7 bases; nucleotides not matched to a gene: 9.